The 17 T cell receptor beta chains below all came from one sample that was sequenced in a study of long-term antiretroviral therapy in people with HIV. The libraries were made with immunoSEQ v3.0 at survey level. Produced via immunoSEQ multiplex PCR; TCRdb's table is partial and in-frame only. The sample lists about 21,000 clones, around four fifths occurring once. The specimen was unsorted PBMCs, collected 1.9 years after starting antiretroviral therapy. The receptor set was obtained from a woman aged 45-65 years with HIV.

CDR3 nucleotides: TGTGCCAGCACCTTGATCCAGGGTGTGAACACTGAAGCTTTCTTT. This translates into CASTLIQGVNTEAFF. The genes are TRBV28 and TRBJ1-1; D possibly corresponds to TRBD1 (5 bases). V was cut by 7 bases and J by 0 bases, with 15 bases left in between. Germline V lookup: CDR1 MDHEN, CDR2 SYDVKM. This CDR3 spans 15 amino acids.

The chain combines TRBV5-5 with TRBJ1-2; D remains unclear. CDR3 length: 15 amino acids. V shed 3 bases and J shed 4 bases, with 16 bases lying between them. The germline gives CDR1 SGHKS, CDR2 YYEKEE (reference sequence). The CDR3 here is CASSSRTADFYGYTF. The CDR3 coding sequence is TGTGCCAGCAGCTCGAGGACGGCCGACTTCTATGGCTACACCTTC.

The V and J genes are TRBV28 and TRBJ1-2; a weak D match, TRBD1 (5 bases). Trimming left V 2 bases short and J 7 bases short, with 14 bases between. There are 14 residues in the CDR3. In germline, CDR1 is MDHEN, CDR2 SYDVKM. DNA of the CDR3: TGTGCCAGCAGTTTAATAGGCCAGGGAGTTGGCTACACCTTC. Encoded protein: CASSLIGQGVGYTF.

This chain connects TRBV7-6 to TRBJ2-4; 8 nucleotides line up with TRBD1. V lost 5 bases to trimming and J lost 10 bases; unmatched junction nucleotides: 10. The CDR3 is made up of 14 amino acids. Germline CDR1 is SGHVS and CDR2 is FNYEAQ. CDR3 protein: CASSAGDRNPIQYF. In DNA, the CDR3 is TGTGCCAGCAGCGCCGGGGACAGGAACCCTATTCAGTACTTC.

In this sample, this clone turned up a few times. The chain carries TRBV2 and TRBJ2-7, with D perhaps TRBD1 (6 bases). The CDR3 has 14 residues. V was shortened by 6 bases and J by 2 bases, with 14 bases between the two germline ends. Germline V lookup: CDR1 SNHLY, CDR2 FYNNEI. The CDR3 DNA reads TGTGCCAGCAGACAATACCAGGGGACCTACGAGCAGTACTTC. This encodes CASRQYQGTYEQYF.

The chain employs TRBV5-1 and TRBJ1-6; D is undetermined. V lost 3 bases and J lost 7, with 17 bases in between. CDR1 is SGHRS and CDR2 is YFSETQ in the germline V gene. CDR3 length equals 16 residues. The chain's CDR3 is CASSSAAQTKNSPLHF. CDR3 bases: TGCGCCAGCAGCTCCGCGGCACAGACAAAGAATTCACCCCTCCACTTT.

The chain has TRBV4-3 and TRBJ2-7; D remains unclear. The CDR3 is 13 residues long. Trimming took 1 base from V and 6 from J, leaving 10 bases between them. Germline lookup yields CDR1 LGHNA and CDR2 YSLEER. The CDR3 here is CASSQVYGSEQYF. The CDR3 coding sequence is TGCGCCAGCAGCCAAGTTTACGGGTCCGAGCAGTACTTC.

The chain joins TRBV30 to TRBJ2-7; possibly TRBD1 or TRBD2 for D (5 bases each). Germline CDR1 and CDR2: GTSNPN and SVGIG (reference sequence). V was shortened by 3 bases and J by 4 bases, with 16 bases between the two germline ends. This CDR3 contains 14 residues. The CDR3 coding sequence is TGTGCCTGGAGCGCGACGGGGCTCGGGTACGAGCAGTACTTC. Translation: CAWSATGLGYEQYF.

The CDR3 here is CASSQELVGDTQYF. In DNA, the CDR3 is TGTGCCAGCAGCCAAGAGCTAGTCGGAGATACGCAGTATTTT. The chain employs TRBV4-2 and TRBJ2-3, with no clear D. The V gene's germline CDR1 is LGHNA and CDR2 YNFKEQ. This CDR3 is 14 amino acids long. Trimming pared 0 bases from V and 5 bases from J, leaving 9 bases between.

This rearrangement joins TRBV4-1 to TRBJ1-6, with a tentative D call TRBD1 (6 bases). The CDR3 is made up of 19 amino acids. V was trimmed by 0 bases and J by 7 bases, leaving 22 bases between them. Germline values: CDR1 MGHRA, CDR2 YSYEKL. The chain's CDR3 is CASSQDLTGNFQGNSPLHF. The CDR3 DNA is TGCGCCAGCAGCCAAGATCTCACAGGGAACTTTCAAGGGAATTCACCCCTCCACTTT.

The J gene is TRBJ2-7, the V gene TRBV10-3; D remains ambiguous. CDR3 length: 15 amino acids. Per the germline V gene, CDR1 is ENHRY and CDR2 is SYGVKD. V gave up 0 bases and J gave up 5 bases, with 14 bases separating them. The CDR3: CAISESEGSYDEQYF. CDR3 nucleotides: TGTGCCATCAGTGAGTCGGAAGGGTCGTACGACGAGCAGTACTTC.

In its sample, this clone was seen a few times. This sequence joins TRBV5-6 and TRBJ2-7; D possibly corresponds to TRBD1 (5 bases). Germline lookup yields CDR1 SGHDT and CDR2 YYEEEE. V was cut by 3 bases and J by 2 bases, with 9 bases left in between. The CDR3 consists of 13 residues. The CDR3 region has the DNA TGTGCCAGCAGCTCCGGACACCCCTACGAGCAGTACTTC. This codes for CASSSGHPYEQYF.

This clone is labeled as large. This chain joins TRBV18 and TRBJ1-6, with D hard to call. Germline V lookup: CDR1 KGHSH, CDR2 LQKENI. The CDR3 spans 13 residues. The V end lost 6 bases, the J end lost 15 bases, and 18 bases lay between the germline ends. In DNA, the CDR3 is TGTGCCAGCTCTTCAAAGGGCAGTATACTCCTCCACTTT. Protein: CASSSKGSILLHF.

This clone was found once. This chain joins TRBV27 and TRBJ2-7, with 8 bases matching TRBD2. The CDR3 covers 14 residues. J lost 2 bases, V lost 1 base, and 1 base had no gene match. The germline CDR1 and CDR2 sequences are MNHEY and SMNVEV (reference sequence). CDR3 nucleotides: TGTGCCAGCAGTTTATTCGGGGGGGCCTACGAGCAGTACTTC. This translates into CASSLFGGAYEQYF.

The CDR3 bases are TGTGCCAGCAGCCGGACAGGGGCCGCCACCTTC. Protein: CASSRTGAATF. The chain combines TRBV7-9 with TRBJ1-2, with 9 nucleotides matching TRBD1. Germline CDR1 is SEHNR and CDR2 is FQNEAQ (reference sequence). This CDR3 region has 11 residues. The V and J ends lost 5 bases and 13 bases, in that order; junction bases with no gene match: 5.

The chain is built from TRBV5-6 and TRBJ2-7; no clear D gene. In germline, CDR1 is SGHDT, CDR2 YYEEEE. Trimming pared 1 base from V and 0 bases from J, leaving 8 bases between. There are 14 residues in the CDR3. The CDR3 DNA is TGTGCCAGCAGCTTGATTTCTAGCTCCTACGAGCAGTACTTC. Translation: CASSLISSSYEQYF.

This rearrangement joins TRBV6-5 to TRBJ1-5; D remains unclear. The CDR3 has 14 amino acids. Trimming removed 4 bases from V and 3 bases from J, with 10 bases in between. The V gene's germline CDR1 is MNHEY and CDR2 SVGAGI. The CDR3 DNA reads TGTGCCAGCAGTTCGGAGGTACTCAATCAGCCCCAGCATTTT. This translates into CASSSEVLNQPQHF.